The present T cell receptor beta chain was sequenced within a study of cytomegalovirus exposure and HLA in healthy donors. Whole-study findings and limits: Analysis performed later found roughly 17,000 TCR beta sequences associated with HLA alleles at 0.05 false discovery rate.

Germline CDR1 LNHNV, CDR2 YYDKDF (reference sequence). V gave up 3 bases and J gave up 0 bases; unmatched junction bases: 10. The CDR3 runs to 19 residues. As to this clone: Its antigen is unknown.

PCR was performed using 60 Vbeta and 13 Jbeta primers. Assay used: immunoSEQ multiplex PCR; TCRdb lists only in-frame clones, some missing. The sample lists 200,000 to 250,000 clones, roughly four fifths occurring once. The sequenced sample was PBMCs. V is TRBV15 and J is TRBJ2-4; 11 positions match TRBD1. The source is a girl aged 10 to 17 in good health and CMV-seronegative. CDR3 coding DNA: TGTGCCACCAGCAGTTGGACAGGGGGCCAGATACTAGCCAAAAACATTCAGTACTTC. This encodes CATSSWTGGQILAKNIQYF.